The following is a T cell receptor beta chain sequence with its context. TCRdb processed the RT-PCR reads anew with MiXCR; each CDR3 protein has one entry. Of roughly 200,000 distinct CDR3 sequences in the sample, around 41% are singletons; the top ten hold 9.5% to 13%. This sample was taken from a study of patients and donors after allogeneic stem cell transplantation. The CDR3 covers 13 residues. Unmatched junction bases numbered 3, after V lost 4 bases and J lost 7 bases. From germline, CDR1 is SQVTM and CDR2 ANQGSEA. Sequenced: blood, either unsorted or a sorted T cell fraction (not recorded which). The J gene is TRBJ1-4, the V gene TRBV29-1; the match to TRBD1 covers 10 bases. This TCR was sampled from a human donor who was either an allogeneic HSCT recipient or a stem cell or donor lymphocyte infusion donor (not recorded which). It is not recorded whose cells these are; they may come from a transplant donor. The CDR3 DNA reads TGCAGCGTTGCTCGGGACAGGGGTGAAAAACTGTTTTTT. Translated: CSVARDRGEKLFF.